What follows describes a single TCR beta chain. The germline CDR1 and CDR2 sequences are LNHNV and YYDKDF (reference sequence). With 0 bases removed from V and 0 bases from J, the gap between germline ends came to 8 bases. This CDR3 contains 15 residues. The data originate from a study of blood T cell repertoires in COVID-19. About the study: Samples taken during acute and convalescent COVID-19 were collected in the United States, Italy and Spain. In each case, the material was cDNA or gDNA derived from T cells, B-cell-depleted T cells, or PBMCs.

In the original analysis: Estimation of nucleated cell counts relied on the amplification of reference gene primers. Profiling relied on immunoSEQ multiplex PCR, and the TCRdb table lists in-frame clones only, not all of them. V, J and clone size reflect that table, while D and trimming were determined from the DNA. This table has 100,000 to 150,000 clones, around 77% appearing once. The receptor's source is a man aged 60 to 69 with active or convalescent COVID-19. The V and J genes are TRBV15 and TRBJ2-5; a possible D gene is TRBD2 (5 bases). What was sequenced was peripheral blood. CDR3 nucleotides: TGTGCCACCAGCAGAGACGGGAAGCACCAAGAGACCCAGTACTTC. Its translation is CATSRDGKHQETQYF. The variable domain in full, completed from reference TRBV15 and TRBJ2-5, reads DAMVIQNPRYQVTQFGKPVTLSCSQTLNHNVMYWYQQKSSQAPKLLFHYYDKDFNNEADTPDNFQSRRPNTSFCFLDIRSPGLGDTAMYLCATSRDGKHQETQYFGPGTRLLVL.